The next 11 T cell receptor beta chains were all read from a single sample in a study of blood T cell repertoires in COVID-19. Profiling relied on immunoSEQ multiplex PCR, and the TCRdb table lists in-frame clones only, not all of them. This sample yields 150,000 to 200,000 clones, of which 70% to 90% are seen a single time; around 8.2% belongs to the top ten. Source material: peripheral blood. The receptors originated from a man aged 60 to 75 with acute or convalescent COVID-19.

CDR3 bases: TGTGCCAGCAGCCGGGACACCCTGGAGACCCAGTACTTC. Its translation: CASSRDTLETQYF. This sequence joins TRBV5-4 and TRBJ2-5; D may be TRBD1 (6 bases). CDR3 length equals 13 residues. Germline V gives CDR1 SGHNT, CDR2 YYREEE (reference sequence). Trimming removed 4 bases at V and 5 bases at J, with 12 bases between.

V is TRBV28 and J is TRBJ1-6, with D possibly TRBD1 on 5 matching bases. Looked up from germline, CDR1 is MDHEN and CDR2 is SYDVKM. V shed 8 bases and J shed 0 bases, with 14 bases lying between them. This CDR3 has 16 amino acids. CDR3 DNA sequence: TGTGCCAGCCGGGAGCCAGGGAGCTCCTATAATTCACCCCTCCACTTT. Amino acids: CASREPGSSYNSPLHF.

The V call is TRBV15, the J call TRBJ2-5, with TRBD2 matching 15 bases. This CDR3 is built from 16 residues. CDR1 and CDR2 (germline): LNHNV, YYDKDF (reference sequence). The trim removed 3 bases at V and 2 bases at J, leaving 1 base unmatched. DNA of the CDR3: TGTGCCACCAGCAGCGGACTAGCGGGAGGGCAAGAGACCCAGTACTTC. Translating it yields CATSSGLAGGQETQYF.

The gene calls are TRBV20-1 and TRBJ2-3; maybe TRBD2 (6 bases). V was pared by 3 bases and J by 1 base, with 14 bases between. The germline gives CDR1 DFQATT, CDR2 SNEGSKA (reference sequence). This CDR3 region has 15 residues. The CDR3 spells CSASTRLAGTDTQYF. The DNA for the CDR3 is TGCAGTGCTAGTACACGATTAGCGGGCACAGATACGCAGTATTTT.

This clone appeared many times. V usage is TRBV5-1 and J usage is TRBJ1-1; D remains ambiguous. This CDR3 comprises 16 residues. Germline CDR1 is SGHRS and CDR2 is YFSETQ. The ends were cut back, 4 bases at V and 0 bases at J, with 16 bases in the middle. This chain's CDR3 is CASSARRGQMNTEAFF. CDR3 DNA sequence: TGCGCCAGCAGCGCCCGACGAGGCCAAATGAACACTGAAGCTTTCTTT.

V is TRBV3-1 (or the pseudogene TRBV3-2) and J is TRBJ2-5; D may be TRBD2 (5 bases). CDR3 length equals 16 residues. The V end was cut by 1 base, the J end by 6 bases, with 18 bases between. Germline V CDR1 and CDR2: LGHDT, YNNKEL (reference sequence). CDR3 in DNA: TGTGCCAGCAGCCAAGGACGTCTAGCTGCTATAAAGACCCAGTACTTC. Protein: CASSQGRLAAIKTQYF.

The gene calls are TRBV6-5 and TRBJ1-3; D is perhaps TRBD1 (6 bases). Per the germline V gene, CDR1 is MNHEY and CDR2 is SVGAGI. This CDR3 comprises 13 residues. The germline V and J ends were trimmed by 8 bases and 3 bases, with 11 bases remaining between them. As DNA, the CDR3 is TGTGCCAGCCTCAGGGGAAGTGGAAACACCATATATTTT. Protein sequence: CASLRGSGNTIYF.

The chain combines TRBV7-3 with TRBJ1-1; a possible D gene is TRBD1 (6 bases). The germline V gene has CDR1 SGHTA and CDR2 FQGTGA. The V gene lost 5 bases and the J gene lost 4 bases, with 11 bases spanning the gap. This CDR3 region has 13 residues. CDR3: CASSRQASTEAFF. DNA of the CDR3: TGTGCCAGCAGCCGACAGGCCAGCACTGAAGCTTTCTTT. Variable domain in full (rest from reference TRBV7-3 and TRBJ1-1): GAGVSQTPSNKVTEKGKYVELRCDPISGHTALYWYRQSLGQGPEFLIYFQGTGAADDSGLPNDRFFAVRPEGSVSTLKIQRTERGDSAVYLCASSRQASTEAFFGQGTRLTVV.

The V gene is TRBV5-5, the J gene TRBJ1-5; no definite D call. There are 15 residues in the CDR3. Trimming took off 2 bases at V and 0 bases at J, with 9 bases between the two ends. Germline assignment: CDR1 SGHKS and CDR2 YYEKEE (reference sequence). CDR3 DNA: TGTGCCAGCAGCTTTTCCGGGGATAGCAATCAGCCCCAGCATTTT. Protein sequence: CASSFSGDSNQPQHF.

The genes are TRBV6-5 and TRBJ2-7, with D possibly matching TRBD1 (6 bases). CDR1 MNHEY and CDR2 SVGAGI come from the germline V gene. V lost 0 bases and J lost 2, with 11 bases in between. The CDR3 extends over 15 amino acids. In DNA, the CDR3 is TGTGCCAGCAGTTACTCCTCAGGGGCCACCTACGAGCAGTACTTC. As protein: CASSYSSGATYEQYF.

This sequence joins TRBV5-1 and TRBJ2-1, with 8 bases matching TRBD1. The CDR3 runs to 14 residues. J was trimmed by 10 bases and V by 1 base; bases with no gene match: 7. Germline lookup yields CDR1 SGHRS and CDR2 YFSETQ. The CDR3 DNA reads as TGCGCCAGCAGCTTGTCCCAGGGGGCACGGGAGCAGTTCTTC. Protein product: CASSLSQGAREQFF.